A selection of T cell receptor beta chains follows, all from one sample in a study of T cell changes during pregnancy in multiple sclerosis. Data came from immunoSEQ multiplex PCR; TCRdb stores just in-frame clones and leaves some out. Of 70,000 to 80,000 clones listed, around 90% are singletons. The source was peripheral blood, collected after pregnancy. These receptors were collected from a female donor in good health, enrolled as a control in a pregnancy study. Each CDR3 is given with its conserved first and last residue. D genes are given only for firm matches. Clone sizes are given selectively: once, few, many, or a class where the clone is expanded.

abundance: NA
d_gene: NA
j_gene: TRBJ1-4
v_gene: TRBV27
CDR3aa: CASGLKTATNEKLFF
CDR3nt: TGTGCCAGCGGCTTGAAGACTGCAACTAATGAAAAACTGTTTTTT

abundance: few
d_gene: TRBD1
j_gene: TRBJ2-7
v_gene: TRBV30
CDR3aa: CAWSVGGTGAYHGGYEQYF
CDR3nt: TGTGCCTGGAGTGTAGGCGGGACAGGTGCCTACCACGGGGGCTACGAGCAGTACTTC

abundance: NA
d_gene: NA
j_gene: TRBJ1-4
v_gene: TRBV29-1
CDR3aa: CSVEEGSGKLFF
CDR3nt: TGCAGCGTTGAGGAGGGGTCAGGGAAACTGTTTTTT

abundance: NA
d_gene: TRBD1
j_gene: TRBJ2-5
v_gene: TRBV5-1
CDR3aa: CASSRGQGSGETQYF
CDR3nt: TGCGCCAGCAGCCGGGGACAGGGTTCGGGAGAGACCCAGTACTTC

abundance: NA
d_gene: TRBD1
j_gene: TRBJ2-2
v_gene: TRBV6-4
CDR3aa: CASRIQGATGELFF
CDR3nt: TGTGCCAGCAGAATCCAGGGGGCAACCGGGGAGCTGTTTTTT

abundance: NA
d_gene: NA
j_gene: TRBJ2-7
v_gene: TRBV28
CDR3aa: CATTPGQAPYEQYF
CDR3nt: TGTGCCACCACCCCGGGACAAGCCCCTTACGAGCAGTACTTC

abundance: NA
d_gene: NA
j_gene: TRBJ1-1
v_gene: TRBV28
CDR3aa: CASRQYTEAFF
CDR3nt: TGTGCCAGCAGACAGTACACTGAAGCTTTCTTT

abundance: once
d_gene: TRBD2
j_gene: TRBJ2-3
v_gene: TRBV10-1
CDR3aa: CASSERVEGGPVDTQYF
CDR3nt: TGCGCCAGCAGTGAGAGAGTAGAGGGAGGGCCGGTGGATACGCAGTATTTT

abundance: NA
d_gene: TRBD1
j_gene: TRBJ2-5
v_gene: TRBV14
CDR3aa: CASSQDPGGWETQYF
CDR3nt: TGTGCCAGCAGCCAAGATCCAGGGGGCTGGGAGACCCAGTACTTC

abundance: NA
d_gene: NA
j_gene: TRBJ2-1
v_gene: TRBV28
CDR3aa: CAGGGSDNNEQFF
CDR3nt: TGTGCCGGAGGGGGCAGCGATAACAATGAGCAGTTCTTC

abundance: NA
d_gene: NA
j_gene: TRBJ2-1
v_gene: TRBV5-5
CDR3aa: CASSHGQGSNEQFF
CDR3nt: TGTGCCAGCAGCCATGGGCAGGGGTCTAATGAGCAGTTCTTC

abundance: NA
d_gene: NA
j_gene: TRBJ2-7
v_gene: TRBV27
CDR3aa: CASSTPRRPYEQYF
CDR3nt: TGTGCCAGCAGTACCCCCCGCAGGCCCTACGAGCAGTACTTC

abundance: once
d_gene: NA
j_gene: TRBJ1-4
v_gene: TRBV7-8
CDR3aa: CASSFWSGERLFF
CDR3nt: TGTGCCAGCAGCTTCTGGTCTGGAGAACGGCTGTTTTTT

abundance: NA
d_gene: TRBD1
j_gene: TRBJ1-2
v_gene: TRBV27
CDR3aa: CASRSQGADGYTF
CDR3nt: TGTGCCAGCAGGTCACAGGGGGCGGATGGCTACACCTTC

abundance: NA
d_gene: NA
j_gene: TRBJ1-3
v_gene: TRBV11-2
CDR3aa: CASSSITGSPGNTIYF
CDR3nt: TGTGCCAGCAGCTCCATAACAGGGTCGCCTGGAAACACCATATATTTT

abundance: NA
d_gene: NA
j_gene: TRBJ1-1
v_gene: TRBV5-1
CDR3aa: CASSLVGGDTEAFF
CDR3nt: TGCGCCAGCAGCTTGGTGGGGGGGGACACTGAAGCTTTCTTT

abundance: NA
d_gene: TRBD1
j_gene: TRBJ2-2
v_gene: TRBV19
CDR3aa: CASSPGTGGWTGELFF
CDR3nt: TGTGCCAGTAGTCCAGGGACAGGGGGCTGGACCGGGGAGCTGTTTTTT

abundance: few
d_gene: NA
j_gene: TRBJ1-6
v_gene: TRBV7-6
CDR3aa: CASSYRTGPNSPLHF
CDR3nt: TGTGCCAGCAGCTACCGCACAGGTCCAAACTCACCCCTCCACTTT

abundance: NA
d_gene: TRBD1
j_gene: TRBJ1-2
v_gene: TRBV19
CDR3aa: CASSMTRQGYGYTF
CDR3nt: TGTGCCAGTAGTATGACGAGACAGGGGTATGGCTACACCTTC

abundance: few
d_gene: NA
j_gene: TRBJ1-1
v_gene: TRBV5-1
CDR3aa: CASSLGRTNTEAFF
CDR3nt: TGCGCCAGCAGCTTGGGGAGAACAAACACTGAAGCTTTCTTT

abundance: NA
d_gene: NA
j_gene: TRBJ2-3
v_gene: TRBV7-2
CDR3aa: CASSFLSSQDTQYF
CDR3nt: TGTGCCAGCAGCTTTTTATCTAGCCAAGATACGCAGTATTTT

abundance: NA
d_gene: NA
j_gene: TRBJ2-3
v_gene: TRBV19
CDR3aa: CASSLIRGNPTDTQYF
CDR3nt: TGTGCCAGTAGCTTAATAAGGGGTAATCCCACAGATACGCAGTATTTT

abundance: NA
d_gene: NA
j_gene: TRBJ1-4
v_gene: TRBV4-1
CDR3aa: CASSQVGRARGEKLFF
CDR3nt: TGCGCCAGCAGCCAAGTAGGGAGGGCGAGAGGAGAAAAACTGTTTTTT

abundance: NA
d_gene: NA
j_gene: TRBJ2-6
v_gene: TRBV6-1
CDR3aa: CASSDPSYRLPFSGANVLTF
CDR3nt: TGTGCCAGCAGTGATCCCTCCTACAGGTTACCATTCTCTGGGGCCAACGTCCTGACTTTC

abundance: NA
d_gene: NA
j_gene: TRBJ2-7
v_gene: TRBV6-5
CDR3aa: CASSTPGEQYF
CDR3nt: TGTGCCAGCAGCACCCCAGGCGAGCAGTACTTC

abundance: NA
d_gene: NA
j_gene: TRBJ1-4
v_gene: TRBV29-1
CDR3aa: CSVVVGSEKLFF
CDR3nt: TGCAGCGTTGTTGTGGGTAGCGAAAAACTGTTTTTT

abundance: NA
d_gene: NA
j_gene: TRBJ2-1
v_gene: TRBV9
CDR3aa: CASSSGLRSYNEQFF
CDR3nt: TGTGCCAGCTCATCAGGGTTACGCTCCTACAATGAGCAGTTCTTC

abundance: NA
d_gene: NA
j_gene: TRBJ1-2
v_gene: TRBV6-1
CDR3aa: CASRVMSLDNYGYTF
CDR3nt: TGTGCCAGCAGGGTGATGTCATTAGATAACTATGGCTACACCTTC

abundance: NA
d_gene: NA
j_gene: TRBJ2-1
v_gene: TRBV4-1
CDR3aa: CASSLTNGQVGVF
CDR3nt: TGCGCCAGCAGCCTGACCAACGGGCAGGTCGGGGTCTTC

abundance: NA
d_gene: NA
j_gene: TRBJ2-7
v_gene: TRBV7-2
CDR3aa: CASSLVGTSTYEQYF
CDR3nt: TGTGCCAGCAGCTTAGTTGGGACATCTACTTACGAGCAGTACTTC

abundance: NA
d_gene: TRBD2
j_gene: TRBJ2-7
v_gene: TRBV27
CDR3aa: CASSFGNSGSEEQYF
CDR3nt: TGTGCCAGCAGTTTTGGGAATAGCGGGAGTGAAGAGCAGTACTTC

abundance: NA
d_gene: NA
j_gene: TRBJ1-1
v_gene: TRBV6-6
CDR3aa: CASSYPGRFGDEAFF
CDR3nt: TGTGCCAGCAGTTACCCCGGCCGGTTCGGGGATGAAGCTTTCTTT

abundance: NA
d_gene: TRBD2
j_gene: TRBJ2-2
v_gene: TRBV28
CDR3aa: CATKAGGEAGELFF
CDR3nt: TGTGCCACGAAGGCGGGGGGCGAGGCCGGGGAGCTGTTTTTT

abundance: NA
d_gene: NA
j_gene: TRBJ1-2
v_gene: TRBV6-5
CDR3aa: CASSYLGSSRNYGYTF
CDR3nt: TGTGCCAGCAGTTATCTAGGCAGTAGCCGCAACTATGGCTACACCTTC

abundance: once
d_gene: TRBD2
j_gene: TRBJ2-3
v_gene: TRBV10-3
CDR3aa: CAISTSASGGPDTQYF
CDR3nt: TGTGCCATCAGTACCTCAGCTAGCGGGGGCCCAGATACGCAGTATTTT

abundance: NA
d_gene: TRBD1
j_gene: TRBJ1-1
v_gene: TRBV19
CDR3aa: CASSIDPSGQVEAFF
CDR3nt: TGTGCCAGTAGTATAGACCCGAGCGGACAGGTTGAAGCTTTCTTT

abundance: NA
d_gene: NA
j_gene: TRBJ1-1
v_gene: TRBV12-5
CDR3aa: CASGGAAAEAFF
CDR3nt: TGTGCTAGTGGAGGTGCGGCCGCTGAAGCTTTCTTT

abundance: NA
d_gene: TRBD1
j_gene: TRBJ1-6
v_gene: TRBV27
CDR3aa: CASSTWTGFNSPLHF
CDR3nt: TGTGCCAGCAGTACTTGGACAGGGTTTAATTCACCCCTCCACTTT

abundance: NA
d_gene: TRBD2
j_gene: TRBJ2-1
v_gene: TRBV5-1
CDR3aa: CASSLGTSGPILDEQFF
CDR3nt: TGCGCCAGCAGCTTAGGGACTAGCGGACCCATCTTGGATGAGCAGTTCTTC

abundance: NA
d_gene: TRBD1
j_gene: TRBJ2-5
v_gene: TRBV6-5
CDR3aa: CASSYVWTGRETQYF
CDR3nt: TGTGCCAGCAGTTATGTTTGGACAGGGCGAGAGACCCAGTACTTC

abundance: once
d_gene: TRBD2
j_gene: TRBJ2-3
v_gene: TRBV2
CDR3aa: CASPPTTTSGTSTDTQYF
CDR3nt: TGTGCCAGCCCGCCGACCACGACTAGCGGGACTAGCACAGATACGCAGTATTTT

abundance: NA
d_gene: TRBD2
j_gene: TRBJ2-1
v_gene: TRBV29-1
CDR3aa: CSVDQAGGGNEQFF
CDR3nt: TGCAGCGTAGACCAAGCGGGGGGGGGCAATGAGCAGTTCTTC

abundance: NA
d_gene: TRBD1
j_gene: TRBJ2-3
v_gene: TRBV5-8
CDR3aa: CASSLGRQGTWETQYF
CDR3nt: TGTGCCAGCAGCCTCGGTCGACAGGGGACCTGGGAGACGCAGTATTTT

abundance: NA
d_gene: NA
j_gene: TRBJ1-5
v_gene: TRBV28
CDR3aa: CASSSLTISNQPQHF
CDR3nt: TGTGCCAGCAGTTCATTGACAATTAGCAATCAGCCCCAGCATTTT

abundance: NA
d_gene: NA
j_gene: TRBJ2-7
v_gene: TRBV28
CDR3aa: CAAQRPIGASGSSTYEQYF
CDR3nt: TGTGCCGCTCAACGACCGATAGGAGCGAGCGGGTCCTCGACCTACGAGCAGTACTTC

abundance: NA
d_gene: TRBD1
j_gene: TRBJ2-2
v_gene: TRBV5-6
CDR3aa: CASSVGQGVNTGELFF
CDR3nt: TGTGCCAGCAGCGTGGGACAGGGAGTAAACACCGGGGAGCTGTTTTTT

abundance: NA
d_gene: TRBD1
j_gene: TRBJ1-4
v_gene: TRBV2
CDR3aa: CASSAGLTGSFEKLFF
CDR3nt: TGTGCCAGCAGTGCGGGTTTGACAGGGTCTTTTGAAAAACTGTTTTTT